This T cell receptor (beta chain) comes out of a study of T cell changes during pregnancy in multiple sclerosis. The table lists this clone with a count of one. Assay used: immunoSEQ multiplex PCR; TCRdb lists only in-frame clones, some missing. The sample shows some 60,000 clones, 90% of them seen only once. Germline V gene data show CDR1 as LNHDA and CDR2 as SQIVND (reference sequence). The germline V and J ends were trimmed by 0 bases and 4 bases, with 16 bases remaining between them. The CDR3 is 17 residues long. The chain combines TRBV19 with TRBJ1-5; D might be TRBD1 (6 bases). Source: peripheral blood, taken in the first trimester of pregnancy. This TCR came from a female donor in good health, enrolled as a control in a pregnancy study. CDR3 amino acids: CASSIDLWGQPNQPQHF. The DNA of the CDR3 is TGTGCCAGTAGTATAGATCTATGGGGGCAGCCTAATCAGCCCCAGCATTTT.